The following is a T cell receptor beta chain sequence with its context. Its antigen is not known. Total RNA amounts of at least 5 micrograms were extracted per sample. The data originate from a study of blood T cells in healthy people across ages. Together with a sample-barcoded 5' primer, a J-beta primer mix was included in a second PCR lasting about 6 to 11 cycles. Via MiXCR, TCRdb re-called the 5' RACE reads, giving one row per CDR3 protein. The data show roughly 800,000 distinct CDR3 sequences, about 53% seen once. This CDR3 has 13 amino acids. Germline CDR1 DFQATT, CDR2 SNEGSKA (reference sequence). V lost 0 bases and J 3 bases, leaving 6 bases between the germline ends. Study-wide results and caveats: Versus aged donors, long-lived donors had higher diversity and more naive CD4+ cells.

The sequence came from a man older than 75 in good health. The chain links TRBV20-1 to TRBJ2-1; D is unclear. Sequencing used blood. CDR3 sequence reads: CSAREASYNEQFF. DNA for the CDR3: TGCAGTGCTAGAGAGGCTAGCTACAATGAGCAGTTCTTC.